A selection of T cell receptor beta chains follows, all from one sample in a study of immune characterization of retroperitoneal liposarcoma. TCRdb reanalysed the PCR reads using MiXCR and keeps one entry per CDR3 protein. The repertoire consists of approximately 11,000 distinct CDR3 sequences, with around a third occurring once and the leading ten covering under 30%. Sequenced material: tumor tissue. Receptor source: a male donor with retroperitoneal liposarcoma. CDR3s include the opening cysteine and the closing phenylalanine or tryptophan. A D gene is named only where the DNA matches it firmly. The listing skips clone size in some rows; elsewhere it reads once, few, many or a size class.

CDR3 DNA: TGTGCCAGCACCAACAGGGGTCCGTACTACGAGCAGTTCTTC
CDR3 protein: CASTNRGPYYEQFF
V gene: TRBV12-3/TRBV12-4
D gene: TRBD1
J gene: TRBJ2-1
clone size: few

CDR3 DNA: TGTGCCAGCAGCCCAACCTTAGTAGCGGGACTCTCGCAGTTCTTC
CDR3 protein: CASSPTLVAGLSQFF
V gene: TRBV7-6
D gene: TRBD2
J gene: TRBJ2-1
clone size: -

CDR3 DNA: TGTGCCAGCAGTGACCGGGACAGGGGGCTAAGGCAGCCCCAGCATTTT
CDR3 protein: CASSDRDRGLRQPQHF
V gene: TRBV6-1
D gene: TRBD1
J gene: TRBJ1-5
clone size: many

CDR3 DNA: TGTGCCAGCAGCTTGAAGGTGATGAACACTGAAGCTTTCTTT
CDR3 protein: CASSLKVMNTEAFF
V gene: TRBV11-2
D gene: -
J gene: TRBJ1-1
clone size: few

CDR3 DNA: TGTGCCAGCAGCCTCGGGCGAAACAGGGCAACAGAGACCCAGTTCTTC
CDR3 protein: CASSLGRNRATETQFF
V gene: TRBV7-2
D gene: -
J gene: TRBJ2-1
clone size: few

CDR3 DNA: TGTGCCAGCAGTAAGGGACAGGGAGACAATGAGCAGTTCTTC
CDR3 protein: CASSKGQGDNEQFF
V gene: TRBV27
D gene: TRBD1
J gene: TRBJ2-1
clone size: -

CDR3 DNA: TGTGCCACTACGTCCATCTACGAGCAGTTCTTC
CDR3 protein: CATTSIYEQFF
V gene: TRBV7-9
D gene: -
J gene: TRBJ2-1
clone size: -

CDR3 DNA: TGTGCCACCAGTGATCCCGGACTAGCGGGGATACAAGAGACCCAGTACTTC
CDR3 protein: CATSDPGLAGIQETQYF
V gene: TRBV24-1
D gene: TRBD2
J gene: TRBJ2-5
clone size: few

CDR3 DNA: TGTGCCAGCAGTTATGCCGCCGGCGAGCAGTACTTC
CDR3 protein: CASSYAAGEQYF
V gene: TRBV6-2/TRBV6-3
D gene: -
J gene: TRBJ2-7
clone size: many

CDR3 DNA: TGTGCCAGCAGCGACGTCAGGGGGTCCTACGAGCAGTACTTC
CDR3 protein: CASSDVRGSYEQYF
V gene: TRBV6-1
D gene: TRBD1
J gene: TRBJ2-7
clone size: few

CDR3 DNA: TGTGCCAGCAGTGAAGCTGGGTTAGATACGCAGTATTTT
CDR3 protein: CASSEAGLDTQYF
V gene: TRBV6-1
D gene: -
J gene: TRBJ2-3
clone size: -

CDR3 DNA: TGTGCCAGCGCGGGGCAGGGGGCGAAATACTATGGCTACACCTTC
CDR3 protein: CASAGQGAKYYGYTF
V gene: TRBV5-4
D gene: TRBD1
J gene: TRBJ1-2
clone size: -

CDR3 DNA: TGTGCCAGCAGTGAAAGGGGCGGGAGCTCCTACGAGCAGTACTTC
CDR3 protein: CASSERGGSSYEQYF
V gene: TRBV6-1
D gene: TRBD2
J gene: TRBJ2-7
clone size: few